This entry describes one T cell receptor (beta chain). Its target is unknown. Other DNA sequences in this sample translate to the same CDR3. The germline V gene encodes CDR1 SGDLS and CDR2 YYNGEE. This CDR3 is 14 amino acids long. V shed 0 bases and J shed 1 base, with 7 bases lying between them. This sample is part of a study of a mutant IDH1 vaccine in newly diagnosed glioma. Study-level results: The vaccine induced immune responses, and these occurred in roughly 93% of patients.

Sample time point: week 11, during vaccination. In the vaccine, a single dose held 300 ug of the mutant IDH1 20-mer peptide, along with topical imiquimod. Clones were sequenced by immunoSEQ multiplex PCR, and TCRdb holds only the in-frame ones, with some missing. Among about 40,000 clones, over 80% were seen once, and the ten largest hold about 2.2%. The receptor comes from a man between 35 and 55 years old with glioma. Sequences were derived from PBMCs, sampled from a glioma patient whose treatment included an IDH1 peptide vaccine. The genes are TRBV9 and TRBJ1-1; no reliable D call. The CDR3 nucleotides read TGTGCCAGCAGCGTAGGTCGGCGGAACACTGAAGCTTTCTTT. Its translation is CASSVGRRNTEAFF.